The source of this T cell receptor (beta chain) is a study of OX40 agonist ivuxolimab in advanced cancers. V gave up 0 bases and J gave up 1 base, with 19 bases separating them. CDR1 SGDLS and CDR2 YYNGEE come from the germline V gene. The CDR3 is 18 amino acids. Clones were read by immunoSEQ multiplex PCR, and TCRdb kept only the in-frame ones, dropping some. Here the sample spans about 82,000 clones, about 86% being singletons. The sequence derives from an adult with an advanced solid tumor such as melanoma, head and neck, liver or kidney cancer. The chain joins TRBV9 to TRBJ1-1; D may be TRBD1 (5 bases). Sample: CD4+ or CD8+ T cells sorted from blood, taken in a trial of the OX40 agonist ivuxolimab. The CDR3 nucleotides are TGTGCCAGCAGCGTAGTCCCTCTCTGGGGGTCGGGGAACACTGAAGCTTTCTTT. Its translation: CASSVVPLWGSGNTEAFF.